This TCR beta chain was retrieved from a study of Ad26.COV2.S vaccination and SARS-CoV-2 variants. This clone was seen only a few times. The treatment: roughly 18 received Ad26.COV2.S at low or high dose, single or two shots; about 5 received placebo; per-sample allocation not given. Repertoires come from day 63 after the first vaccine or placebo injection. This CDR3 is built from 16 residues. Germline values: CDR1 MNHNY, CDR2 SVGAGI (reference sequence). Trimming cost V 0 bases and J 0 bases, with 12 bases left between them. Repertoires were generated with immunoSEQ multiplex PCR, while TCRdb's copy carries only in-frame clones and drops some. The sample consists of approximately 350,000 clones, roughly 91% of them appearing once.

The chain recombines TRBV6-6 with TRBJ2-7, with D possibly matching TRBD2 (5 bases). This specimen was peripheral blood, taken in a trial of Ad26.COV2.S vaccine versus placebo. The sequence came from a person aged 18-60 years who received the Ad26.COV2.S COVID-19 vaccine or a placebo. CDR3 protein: CASSYSIEGYSYEQYF. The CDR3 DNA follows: TGTGCCAGCAGTTACTCGATTGAGGGATACTCCTACGAGCAGTACTTC.